The T cell receptor beta chain described here comes from a study of tumor and adjacent non-tumor tissue in lung cancer. About this clonotype itself: Its target is unknown.

CDR1 is SGHNT and CDR2 is YENEEA in the germline V gene. The CDR3 spans 16 residues. V was pared by 9 bases and J by 6 bases, with 14 bases of the junction left unmatched. TCRbeta libraries were built with three rounds of nested PCR, modified from ARM-PCR. TCRdb ran MiXCR on the multiplex PCR reads and lists one entry per CDR3 protein. The table shows around 75,000 distinct CDR3 sequences, with around 65% occurring only once. RNA was extracted from bulk tissue without any cell sorting. This non-tumor lung sample came from over 3 cm beyond the tumor edge. Study conclusions and caveats: Tumor tissue had significantly higher TCR diversity than normal lung.

The clonotype originates from a woman aged 45-65 years with non-small cell lung cancer. The V call is TRBV11-3, the J call TRBJ2-2, with 9 bases lining up with TRBD1. Specimen: distant non-tumor lung tissue. The CDR3 protein is CASSGTGTGSSGELFF. For the CDR3, the DNA is TGTGCCAGTAGCGGCACCGGGACAGGGTCGTCCGGGGAGCTGTTTTTT.